The next 3 T cell receptor beta chains were all read from a single sample in a study of shared clonotypes between healthy human individuals. Here immunoSEQ multiplex PCR was the method, and the copy in TCRdb shows in-frame clones only, minus some. Of roughly 1,100,000 clones listed, roughly 70% are singletons. Sequencing input: memory CD4+ T cells sorted from blood. Subset indicated: CD45RA-negative fraction. The source of these receptors is a man aged 18-30 years in good health.

The chain links TRBV27 to TRBJ1-1; no clear D gene. Germline-derived CDR1 and CDR2 are MNHEY and SMNVEV (reference sequence). V was trimmed by 4 bases and J by 1 base, leaving 10 bases between them. The CDR3 loop spans 14 amino acids. The CDR3 DNA reads TGTGCCAGCAGTTCCCTCCTGAAGAACACTGAAGCTTTCTTT. It yields the protein CASSSLLKNTEAFF.

A word on this clone: This sample also contains other DNA sequences that code for the same CDR3. The chain couples TRBV7-9 to TRBJ1-4, with D tentatively TRBD1 (5 bases). Germline V CDR1 and CDR2: SEHNR, FQNEAQ (reference sequence). CDR3 length: 15 residues. V was trimmed by 1 base and J by 2 bases, leaving 8 bases between them. The CDR3 region is CASSLGGDTNEKLFF. CDR3 nucleotides: TGTGCCAGCAGCTTAGGGGGGGACACTAATGAAAAACTGTTTTTT.

This chain connects TRBV6-6 to TRBJ1-2; D remains unclear. This CDR3 has 14 amino acids. Germline lookup yields CDR1 MNHNY and CDR2 SVGAGI (reference sequence). The V end was cut by 6 bases, the J end by 6 bases, with 17 bases between. The CDR3 is CASSPAGSGDGYTF. CDR3 nucleotides: TGTGCCAGCAGCCCGGCGGGGTCAGGAGATGGCTACACCTTC.